The 21 T cell receptor beta chains given below trace back to one sample, sequenced in a study of shared clonotypes between healthy human individuals. The protocol was immunoSEQ multiplex PCR, while the TCRdb copy is restricted to in-frame clones and leaves out a portion. This sample has 1.6 million or so clones; approximately 97% occur once, and the top ten carry approximately 1.1%. Sequencing was performed on naive CD4+ T cells sorted from blood. Documented subset: CD45RA+ positively selected. Receptor source: a man under 40 in good health.

This sequence joins TRBV28 and TRBJ2-7; the D gene is possibly TRBD1 (6 bases). CDR1 and CDR2 (germline): MDHEN, SYDVKM. The V end was cut by 4 bases, the J end by 3 bases, with 16 bases between. The CDR3 runs 15 residues. The CDR3 spells CASSSPDRYYYEQYF. The CDR3 DNA sequence: TGTGCCAGCAGTTCCCCAGACAGGTACTACTACGAGCAGTACTTC.

V and J are TRBV13 and TRBJ2-1; a possible D gene is TRBD1 (6 bases). The V gene's germline CDR1 is PRHDT and CDR2 FYEKMQ (reference sequence). This CDR3 region has 14 residues. Trimming cost V 2 bases and J 2 bases, with 7 bases left between them. CDR3 protein: CASSLYRAYNEQFF. The CDR3 DNA reads TGTGCCAGCAGCTTATACAGGGCCTACAATGAGCAGTTCTTC. The whole variable domain, remainder taken from reference TRBV13 and TRBJ2-1, is AAGVIQSPRHLIKEKRETATLKCYPIPRHDTVYWYQQGPGQDPQFLISFYEKMQSDKGSIPDRFSAQQFSDYHSELNMSSLELGDSALYFCASSLYRAYNEQFFGPGTRLTVL.

The chain couples TRBV9 to TRBJ2-2, with D perhaps matching TRBD1 (6 bases). CDR3 length: 15 amino acids. CDR1 SGDLS and CDR2 YYNGEE come from the germline V gene. Trimming took 2 bases from V and 6 from J, leaving 14 bases between them. CDR3 bases: TGTGCCAGCAGCGTTATCCAGGGGACCGCCGGGGAGCTGTTTTTT. Its translation is CASSVIQGTAGELFF.

The chain joins TRBV18 to TRBJ1-3; TRBD1 might be the D (5 bases). Germline V gene sequence: CDR1 KGHSH, CDR2 LQKENI. The CDR3 contains 16 residues. The germline V and J ends were trimmed by 8 bases and 3 bases, with 20 bases remaining between them. CDR3 nucleotide sequence: TGTGCCAGCGCCAGAGATTTAGGGGCCCGTGGAAACACCATATATTTT. This codes for CASARDLGARGNTIYF.

CDR3 residues: CASMGLAGANEQFF. CDR3 nucleotide sequence: TGTGCCAGCATGGGGCTAGCGGGGGCCAATGAGCAGTTCTTC. The chain combines TRBV6-5 with TRBJ2-1; 10 positions agree with TRBD2. The CDR3 consists of 14 residues. With 7 bases clipped from V and 6 bases from J, the junction kept 6 bases outside the gene matches. Looked up from germline, CDR1 is MNHEY and CDR2 is SVGAGI.

The V call is TRBV9, the J call TRBJ1-1, with 9 nucleotides matching TRBD1. The CDR3 runs to 15 residues. Looked up from germline, CDR1 is SGDLS and CDR2 is YYNGEE. V was clipped by 4 bases and J by 1 base; unmatched bases: 5. CDR3 DNA sequence: TGTGCCAGCAGCTCCCACAGGGGGCGGAACACTGAAGCTTTCTTT. Translating gives CASSSHRGRNTEAFF.

V and J are TRBV19 and TRBJ2-2; D is unclear. The germline V and J ends were trimmed by 2 bases and 6 bases, with 7 bases remaining between them. Germline V gene data show CDR1 as LNHDA and CDR2 as SQIVND (reference sequence). There are 13 residues in the CDR3. In DNA, the CDR3 is TGTGCCAGTAGTATACAGAGACCCGGGGAGCTGTTTTTT. Protein: CASSIQRPGELFF. Combining the CDR3 with reference TRBV19 and TRBJ2-2 gives the whole variable domain DGGITQSPKYLFRKEGQNVTLSCEQNLNHDAMYWYRQDPGQGLRLIYYSQIVNDFQKGDIAEGYSVSREKKESFPLTVTSAQKNPTAFYLCASSIQRPGELFFGEGSRLTVL.

The V gene is TRBV4-2, the J gene TRBJ2-4; D possibly corresponds to TRBD2 (5 bases). The CDR3 totals 16 residues. V was trimmed by 0 bases and J by 7 bases, leaving 16 bases between them. Germline CDR1 and CDR2: LGHNA and YNFKEQ. The CDR3: CASSQDWASRRNIQYF. The DNA of the CDR3 is TGTGCCAGCAGCCAAGATTGGGCTAGTAGGAGGAACATTCAGTACTTC.

The V and J genes are TRBV27 and TRBJ2-3; D is perhaps TRBD2 (6 bases). Germline V lookup: CDR1 MNHEY, CDR2 SMNVEV (reference sequence). V was cut by 4 bases and J by 2 bases, with 10 bases left in between. CDR3 size: 14 residues. This chain's CDR3 is CASSYQRVTDTQYF. The CDR3 nucleotides read TGTGCCAGCAGTTACCAGCGGGTCACAGATACGCAGTATTTT.

CDR3 loop: CASSPRPLAKTSDTQYF. The DNA of the CDR3 is TGTGCCAGCTCACCACGCCCTCTAGCGAAGACCTCAGATACGCAGTATTTT. The chain couples TRBV18 to TRBJ2-3; tentatively, D is TRBD2 (6 bases). CDR3 length: 17 amino acids. CDR1 KGHSH and CDR2 LQKENI come from the germline V gene. V was cut by 1 base and J by 4 bases, with 18 bases left in between. The full variable domain, with the rest looked up from reference TRBV18 and TRBJ2-3, is NAGVMQNPRHLVRRRGQEARLRCSPMKGHSHVYWYRQLPEEGLKFMVYLQKENIIDESGMPKERFSAEFPKEGPSILRIQQVVRGDSAAYFCASSPRPLAKTSDTQYFGPGTRLTVL.

The sample holds one count of this clone. V gene TRBV25-1 combines with J gene TRBJ2-7; no definite D call. The CDR3 extends over 12 amino acids. V lost 6 bases to trimming and J lost 0 bases, with 6 bases between them. In germline, CDR1 is MGHDK, CDR2 SYGVNS. The CDR3 is CASRPSSYEQYF. Here the CDR3 DNA reads TGTGCCAGCAGGCCCTCCTCCTACGAGCAGTACTTC.

This clone was observed a single time. The rearrangement links TRBV6-6 to TRBJ2-7; D may be TRBD1 or TRBD2 (5 bases each). Trimming removed 5 bases from V and 2 bases from J, with 13 bases in between. The germline gives CDR1 MNHNY, CDR2 SVGAGI (reference sequence). The CDR3 extends over 14 amino acids. The CDR3 protein is CASSQLLGAYEQYF. In DNA, the CDR3 is TGTGCCAGCAGTCAATTATTGGGGGCCTACGAGCAGTACTTC.

V and J are TRBV6-5 and TRBJ1-5; tentatively, D is TRBD1 (5 bases). Germline lookup yields CDR1 MNHEY and CDR2 SVGAGI. The V end was cut by 5 bases, the J end by 4 bases, with 9 bases between. The CDR3 sequence is 13 residues long. The CDR3 sequence: CASSTRQNQPQHF. In DNA, the CDR3 is TGTGCCAGCAGTACAAGACAGAATCAGCCCCAGCATTTT.

In its sample, this clone was seen once. The V gene is TRBV29-1, the J gene TRBJ2-5, with unresolved D. The V gene lost 0 bases and the J gene lost 4 bases, with 12 bases spanning the gap. Germline V gives CDR1 SQVTM, CDR2 ANQGSEA. This CDR3 has 14 residues. The chain's CDR3 is CSVEEAEVGETQYF. The CDR3 DNA follows: TGCAGCGTTGAAGAGGCGGAAGTCGGAGAGACCCAGTACTTC.

The chain has TRBV5-3 and TRBJ2-4; D is unclear. Being an ORF, TRBV5-3 has a function that is uncertain. The CDR3 covers 15 residues. Between the trimmed V and J ends, which lost 4 bases and 2 bases, there was a span of 13 bases. The CDR3 region has the DNA TGTGCCAGAAGCCACTCCGGGTGCACCAAAAACATTCAGTACTTC. This sequence encodes CARSHSGCTKNIQYF.

This clone was counted once. The chain recombines TRBV7-9 with TRBJ2-7; no reliable D call. The CDR3 has 15 residues. Germline-derived CDR1 and CDR2 are SEHNR and FQNEAQ (reference sequence). The germline V and J ends were trimmed by 3 bases and 6 bases, with 18 bases remaining between them. CDR3 DNA: TGTGCCAGCAGCTTCCTCCTGGATCGCGGTTTCGAGCAGTACTTC. Encoded protein: CASSFLLDRGFEQYF.

The chain uses TRBV28 and TRBJ2-1; D is possibly TRBD2 (6 bases). Germline CDR1 and CDR2: MDHEN and SYDVKM. The V end lost 6 bases, the J end lost 2 bases, and 14 bases lay between the germline ends. The CDR3 has 15 residues. The CDR3 DNA follows: TGTGCCAGCAGCCTCCCGGGGGAGACCTACAATGAGCAGTTCTTC. Its protein product is CASSLPGETYNEQFF. Drawing the rest from reference TRBV28 and TRBJ2-1, the complete variable domain is DVKVTQSSRYLVKRTGEKVFLECVQDMDHENMFWYRQDPGLGLRLIYFSYDVKMKEKGDIPEGYSVSREKKERFSLILESASTNQTSMYLCASSLPGETYNEQFFGPGTRLTVL.

The J gene is TRBJ2-1, the V gene TRBV11-2; no reliable D call. V lost 1 base and J 5 bases, leaving 9 bases between the germline ends. This CDR3 region has 14 residues. Germline V gives CDR1 SGHAT, CDR2 FQNNGV. CDR3 sequence: CASSLGYYDNEQFF. Here the CDR3 DNA reads TGTGCCAGCAGCTTAGGCTATTATGACAATGAGCAGTTCTTC.

Points on this clone: One end of the junction varies from germline; a read error may be responsible. The gene calls are TRBV6-5 and TRBJ2-7, with TRBD1 matching over 9 bases. This CDR3 is built from 11 residues. Germline CDR1 is MNHEY and CDR2 is SVGAGI. Written as DNA, the CDR3 is TGTGCCAGCAGTGAACTGGGACAGGGAATCTTC. Translating gives CASSELGQGIF.

J is TRBJ2-1 and V is TRBV7-8; no definite D call. Trimming stripped 6 bases from V and 4 bases from J, with 19 bases between. The CDR3 is 16 amino acids. The V gene's germline CDR1 is SGHVS and CDR2 FQNEAQ. CDR3 bases: TGTGCCAGCAGAACACGACTCCAGCATGGATACAATGAGCAGTTCTTC. This encodes CASRTRLQHGYNEQFF.

The V and J genes are TRBV2 and TRBJ1-1; the match to TRBD1 covers 11 bases. Per the germline V gene, CDR1 is SNHLY and CDR2 is FYNNEI. Losses at the gene ends were 6 bases for V and 11 bases for J; bases not matched to a gene: 8. The CDR3 covers 13 residues. CDR3 in DNA: TGTGCCAGCAGCAGAGGACAGGGGGCGGACGCTTTCTTT. Residues: CASSRGQGADAFF.